Presented here are 18 T cell receptor beta chains from one specimen sequenced in a study of blood T cell repertoires in COVID-19. The table came from immunoSEQ multiplex PCR; TCRdb's copy has only in-frame clones and leaves some out. The sample consists of roughly 250,000 clones, around 84% of them appearing once. Sequenced: PBMCs or T cells enriched from blood (not recorded which). The receptor source for this set is a woman between 50 and 59 years old who had recovered from COVID-19.

The rearrangement links TRBV7-6 to TRBJ2-1, with 12 bases aligning to TRBD2. This CDR3 comprises 16 residues. From germline, CDR1 is SGHVS and CDR2 FNYEAQ. Here the CDR3 DNA reads TGTGCAGCCAGCCCTCCGGGACTAGCGGGCTGCAATGAGCAGTTCTTC. Amino acids: CAASPPGLAGCNEQFF.

The rearrangement links TRBV9 to TRBJ2-7; no reliable D call. This CDR3 comprises 13 residues. Germline CDR1 and CDR2: SGDLS and YYNGEE. V lost 0 bases and J 6 bases, leaving 10 bases between the germline ends. The DNA for the CDR3 is TGTGCCAGCAGCGTAGCTCCATTCGGCGAGCAGTACTTC. This sequence encodes CASSVAPFGEQYF.

This chain uses TRBV6-5 with TRBJ1-1; TRBD1 matches 7 bases. With V trimmed by 7 bases and J by 4 bases, 6 bases remained unmatched. Germline lookup yields CDR1 MNHEY and CDR2 SVGAGI. CDR3 length: 13 amino acids. The CDR3: CASTEGGLTEAFF. The CDR3 bases are TGTGCCAGCACGGAAGGGGGCCTCACTGAAGCTTTCTTT.

The chain joins TRBV5-1 to TRBJ2-1; 14 positions agree with TRBD2. The V segment lost 3 bases and the J segment 4 bases; nucleotides outside the gene matches: 9. The CDR3 extends over 18 amino acids. Germline CDR1 reads SGHRS; CDR2 reads YFSETQ. This chain's CDR3 is CASSSFPGLAGAYNEQFF. The CDR3 coding sequence is TGCGCCAGCAGCTCGTTCCCGGGACTAGCGGGAGCATACAATGAGCAGTTCTTC.

The J gene is TRBJ1-2, the V gene TRBV19; D is ambiguous. Between the trimmed V and J ends, which lost 1 base and 5 bases, there was a span of 14 bases. CDR3 length equals 15 residues. Germline V gene sequence: CDR1 LNHDA, CDR2 SQIVND (reference sequence). CDR3 sequence (DNA): TGTGCCAGTAGTATAGGCAATCCGGGAAGATATGGCTACACCTTC. It specifies CASSIGNPGRYGYTF.

J is TRBJ1-2 and V is TRBV6-5; TRBD1 agrees at 8 bases. After removal of 6 bases from V and 4 bases from J, the junction contained 7 bases not matched to a gene. CDR3 size: 14 residues. The germline V gene encodes CDR1 MNHEY and CDR2 SVGAGI. This chain's CDR3 is CASSRTGLLYGYTF. The CDR3 nucleotides are TGTGCCAGCAGCCGGACAGGGTTGCTCTATGGCTACACCTTC.

A few counts support this clone. The chain combines TRBV28 with TRBJ1-4; tentative D call: TRBD1 (6 bases). The CDR3 runs to 14 residues. CDR1 is MDHEN, CDR2 SYDVKM, per germline. V lost 7 bases to trimming and J lost 7 bases, with 16 bases between them. Here the CDR3 reads CASNGGRGREKLFF. As DNA, the CDR3 is TGTGCCAGCAATGGGGGCAGGGGACGTGAAAAACTGTTTTTT.

J is TRBJ2-5 and V is TRBV18, with no clear D. Germline V gene sequence: CDR1 KGHSH, CDR2 LQKENI. CDR3 length equals 14 residues. V was shortened by 2 bases and J by 5 bases, with 12 bases between the two germline ends. CDR3 in amino acids: CASSPDFIRETQYF. The CDR3 DNA reads as TGTGCCAGCTCACCAGACTTTATACGGGAGACCCAGTACTTC.

V usage is TRBV3-1 (or the pseudogene TRBV3-2) and J usage is TRBJ1-4; D remains ambiguous. Trimming pared 1 base from V and 7 bases from J, leaving 19 bases between. Germline values: CDR1 LGHDT, CDR2 YNNKEL (reference sequence). The length of the CDR3 is 17 residues. CDR3: CASSQGHRWRGCEKLFF. CDR3 nucleotide sequence: TGTGCCAGCAGCCAAGGGCATCGTTGGAGAGGGTGTGAAAAACTGTTTTTT.

The chain is built from TRBV24-1 and TRBJ2-7; TRBD2 aligns across 7 bases. Looked up from germline, CDR1 is KGHDR and CDR2 is SFDVKD. The CDR3 extends over 15 amino acids. V lost 5 bases to trimming and J lost 0 bases; unmatched junction nucleotides: 6. The chain's CDR3 is CATSGDLADSYEQYF. Here the CDR3 DNA reads TGTGCCACCAGTGGGGATCTAGCGGACTCCTACGAGCAGTACTTC.

This chain joins TRBV30 and TRBJ2-2; TRBD1 matches 8 bases. The CDR3 is made up of 14 amino acids. Germline V gene lookup returns CDR1 GTSNPN and CDR2 SVGIG (reference sequence). DNA of the CDR3: TGTGCACAACACCCGGGACAGGCGACCGGGGAGCTGTTTTTT. Encoded protein: CAQHPGQATGELFF.

The V and J genes are TRBV6-5 and TRBJ2-7; D uncertain. The CDR3 has 10 residues. Germline values: CDR1 MNHEY, CDR2 SVGAGI. Deletions cut 6 bases from V and 4 bases from J, with 4 bases between. CDR3 protein: CASSQYEQYF. The CDR3 region has the DNA TGTGCCAGCAGCCAATACGAGCAGTACTTC.

The chain carries TRBV30 and TRBJ1-2; 7 bases match TRBD1. CDR3 length: 14 amino acids. V lost 2 bases to trimming and J lost 1 base; unmatched junction nucleotides: 4. Germline V gives CDR1 GTSNPN, CDR2 SVGIG (reference sequence). The CDR3 sequence: CAWSTTGFNYGYTF. DNA for the CDR3: TGTGCCTGGAGTACGACAGGGTTTAACTATGGCTACACCTTC. The variable domain in full, completed from reference TRBV30 and TRBJ1-2, reads SQTIHQWPATLVQPVGSPLSLECTVEGTSNPNLYWYRQAAGRGLQLLFYSVGIGQISSEVPQNLSASRPQDRQFILSSKKLLLSDSGFYLCAWSTTGFNYGYTFGSGTRLTVV.

The gene calls are TRBV14 and TRBJ2-5, with D perhaps TRBD1 (5 bases). The V gene's germline CDR1 is SGHDN and CDR2 FVKESK. The CDR3 extends over 16 amino acids. V lost 0 bases and J lost 5, with 16 bases in between. CDR3 sequence: CASSQDLGRARETQYF. The DNA of the CDR3 is TGTGCCAGCAGCCAAGATTTAGGCAGGGCGAGGGAGACCCAGTACTTC.

This clone was found a few times. This sequence joins TRBV7-3 and TRBJ2-2, with D maybe TRBD2 (5 bases). Germline V gene sequence: CDR1 SGHTA, CDR2 FQGTGA. V was pared by 5 bases and J by 4 bases, with 8 bases between. This CDR3 has 13 residues. The CDR3 is CASSPSTTGELFF. The CDR3 DNA is TGTGCCAGCAGCCCTAGCACCACCGGGGAGCTGTTTTTT.

This chain links TRBV5-6 with TRBJ1-2, with 8 bases fitting TRBD1. The CDR3 has 14 amino acids. CDR1 is SGHDT and CDR2 is YYEEEE in the germline V gene. Trimming removed 0 bases from V and 10 bases from J; junction bases left unmatched: 8. Written as DNA, the CDR3 is TGTGCCAGCAGCTTGGGTCAGGGGGCCGTCTTCTACACCTTC. Protein: CASSLGQGAVFYTF.

V usage is TRBV6-1 and J usage is TRBJ1-5; no firm D call. CDR1 MNHNS and CDR2 SASEGT come from the germline V gene. The length of the CDR3 is 16 residues. V shed 0 bases and J shed 3 bases, with 12 bases lying between them. As DNA, the CDR3 is TGTGCCAGCAGTGAAGCGCTTTGGGCTTTCAATCAGCCCCAGCATTTT. This encodes CASSEALWAFNQPQHF.

The chain couples TRBV2 to TRBJ2-5; D is ambiguous. Per germline, CDR1 SNHLY and CDR2 FYNNEI. V lost 3 bases and J lost 5, with 7 bases in between. The CDR3 has 12 residues. The chain's CDR3 is CASSEQVETQYF. CDR3 bases: TGTGCCAGCAGTGAGCAGGTGGAGACCCAGTACTTC. Supplemented by reference TRBV2 and TRBJ2-5, the full variable domain reads EPEVTQTPSHQVTQMGQEVILRCVPISNHLYFYWYRQILGQKVEFLVSFYNNEISEKSEIFDDQFSVERPDGSNFTLKIRSTKLEDSAMYFCASSEQVETQYFGPGTRLLVL.